Listed here are 13 T cell receptor beta chains from one sample, sequenced in a study of HIV-infected patients and healthy controls. About 540 ng RNA was reverse transcribed with alpha and beta constant-region primers. Each of the alpha and beta chains got its own library through chain-specific third strand synthesis with indices. TCRdb processed the 5' RACE reads anew with MiXCR; each CDR3 protein has one entry. Of thousands of distinct CDR3 sequences in the sample, more than 7.5% were seen once. Antiretroviral therapy had run roughly three months, about 14 weeks, before follow-up blood collection. The repertoire came from unfractionated whole blood and reflected all unsorted peripheral T cells. The starting material was blood, obtained during antiretroviral therapy. The receptors here all came from an adult with HIV infection.

By share, this clonotype counts as medium-sized. The CDR3 loop is CATSDSADTQYF. The CDR3 nucleotides read TGTGCCACCAGTGATTCCGCAGATACGCAGTATTTT. The chain joins TRBV24-1 to TRBJ2-3, with D unresolved. This CDR3 region has 12 residues. V dropped 2 bases and J dropped 4 bases, with 3 bases sitting between them. Germline-derived CDR1 and CDR2 are KGHDR and SFDVKD.

This clonotype was observed at least ten times. The gene calls are TRBV7-9 and TRBJ1-3; D might be TRBD1 (5 bases). The CDR3 totals 15 residues. From germline, CDR1 is SEHNR and CDR2 FQNEAQ (reference sequence). Between the trimmed V and J ends, which lost 4 bases and 1 base, there was a span of 11 bases. The CDR3 bases are TGTGCCAGCAGCTCTATGGGGGTTTCTGGAAACACCATATATTTT. It translates to CASSSMGVSGNTIYF. The variable domain in full, completed from reference TRBV7-9 and TRBJ1-3, reads DTGVSQNPRHKITKRGQNVTFRCDPISEHNRLYWYRQTLGQGPEFLTYFQNEAQLEKSRLLSDRFSAERPKGSFSTLEIQRTEQGDSAMYLCASSSMGVSGNTIYFGEGSWLTVV.

This clonotype ranks as medium-sized. The V and J genes are TRBV11-2 and TRBJ1-5; D is perhaps TRBD1 (5 bases). The CDR3 totals 15 residues. Germline V gene lookup returns CDR1 SGHAT and CDR2 FQNNGV. V lost 2 bases to trimming and J lost 4 bases, with 12 bases between them. The CDR3 loop reads CASSLRAGLNQPQHF. As DNA, the CDR3 is TGTGCCAGCAGCTTACGGGCAGGGCTAAATCAGCCCCAGCATTTT.

This clonotype is labeled as medium-sized (0.01 to 0.1%). This chain connects TRBV6-5 to TRBJ2-2; 9 bases line up with TRBD1. Per germline, CDR1 MNHEY and CDR2 SVGAGI. V was pared by 8 bases and J by 5 bases, with 6 bases of the junction left unmatched. This CDR3 has 14 residues. In DNA, the CDR3 is TGTGCCAGCCATGGGACAGGGACGACCGGGGAGCTGTTTTTT. This translates into CASHGTGTTGELFF.

This clonotype rates as medium-sized (0.01 to 0.1%). The chain carries TRBV2 and TRBJ1-5; unclear D gene. CDR1 and CDR2 from the germline V gene are SNHLY and FYNNEI. V was cut by 1 base and J by 6 bases, with 10 bases left in between. CDR3 length equals 14 residues. For the CDR3, the DNA is TGTGCCAGCAGTGAAGAGAAAGGGAGTCAGCCCCAGCATTTT. This encodes CASSEEKGSQPQHF.

The sample holds many counts of this clonotype. This chain joins TRBV19 and TRBJ1-5; D gene uncertain. Trimming shortened V by 2 bases and J by 2 bases, and 7 bases separated the two germline ends. CDR1 is LNHDA and CDR2 is SQIVND in the germline V gene (reference sequence). The CDR3 totals 14 residues. DNA of the CDR3: TGTGCCAGTAGTATAAGGGCGGGCAATCAGCCCCAGCATTTT. It encodes CASSIRAGNQPQHF.

Judged by abundance, this clonotype is medium-sized. J is TRBJ2-1 and V is TRBV7-9; tentative D call: TRBD2 (6 bases). The CDR3 loop spans 16 amino acids. V dropped 5 bases and J dropped 7 bases, with 21 bases sitting between them. The germline gives CDR1 SEHNR, CDR2 FQNEAQ (reference sequence). The CDR3: CASSPPRDSVPNEQFF. In nucleotides, the CDR3 is TGTGCCAGCAGCCCACCCCGGGACTCCGTTCCAAATGAGCAGTTCTTC. Full variable domain (missing parts from reference TRBV7-9 and TRBJ2-1): DTGVSQNPRHKITKRGQNVTFRCDPISEHNRLYWYRQTLGQGPEFLTYFQNEAQLEKSRLLSDRFSAERPKGSFSTLEIQRTEQGDSAMYLCASSPPRDSVPNEQFFGPGTRLTVL.

In its sample, this clonotype ranks as medium-sized. The chain uses TRBV29-1 and TRBJ2-3; 9 nucleotides agree with TRBD1. This CDR3 region has 15 residues. From germline, CDR1 is SQVTM and CDR2 ANQGSEA. V was clipped by 4 bases and J by 2 bases; unmatched bases: 7. The CDR3 bases are TGCAGCGTTGGAGTTGGACAGGGGACCACAGATACGCAGTATTTT. Translating gives CSVGVGQGTTDTQYF.

This clonotype was detected ten times or more. This rearrangement joins TRBV24-1 to TRBJ1-2; no clear D gene. The length of the CDR3 is 16 residues. In germline, CDR1 is KGHDR, CDR2 SFDVKD. Trimming left V 4 bases short and J 0 bases short, with 14 bases between. Here the CDR3 DNA reads TGTGCCACCAGTGAGAACCCGGGCCGTGCTAACTATGGCTACACCTTC. Residues: CATSENPGRANYGYTF.

This clonotype showed up many times. The rearrangement uses TRBV27 and TRBJ2-1; possibly TRBD1 for D (5 bases). CDR3 length: 14 residues. Trimming shortened V by 2 bases and J by 3 bases, and 8 bases separated the two germline ends. CDR1 is MNHEY, CDR2 SMNVEV, per germline (reference sequence). The CDR3 region has the DNA TGTGCCAGCAGTTTACAGGGTTACTACAATGAGCAGTTCTTC. This translates into CASSLQGYYNEQFF.

This clonotype came up many times. This chain connects TRBV10-3 to TRBJ2-3; 9 bases are a match to TRBD2. The CDR3 covers 14 residues. The V gene's germline CDR1 is ENHRY and CDR2 SYGVKD. V was clipped by 3 bases and J by 4 bases; unmatched bases: 2. CDR3 in amino acids: CAISDGGGADTQYF. The DNA for the CDR3 is TGTGCCATCAGTGACGGCGGGGGGGCAGATACGCAGTATTTT.

This clonotype showed up many times. CDR3 coding DNA: TGTGCCAGCAGTTTTAGGGTCGGACAGAACACTGAAGCTTTCTTT. It is translated as CASSFRVGQNTEAFF. V gene TRBV27 combines with J gene TRBJ1-1; tentative D call: TRBD1 (5 bases). There are 15 residues in the CDR3. Germline assignment: CDR1 MNHEY and CDR2 SMNVEV (reference sequence). The V end was cut by 3 bases, the J end by 1 base, with 12 bases between.

This clonotype was seen repeatedly, ten times or more. V gene TRBV10-3 combines with J gene TRBJ1-5; 11 bases match TRBD1. Trimming removed 4 bases from V and 15 bases from J; junction bases left unmatched: 5. The CDR3 contains 12 residues. Germline V CDR1 and CDR2: ENHRY, SYGVKD. The CDR3 sequence: CAISGDRGWLHF. The CDR3 bases are TGTGCCATCAGTGGGGACAGGGGGTGGCTGCATTTT.